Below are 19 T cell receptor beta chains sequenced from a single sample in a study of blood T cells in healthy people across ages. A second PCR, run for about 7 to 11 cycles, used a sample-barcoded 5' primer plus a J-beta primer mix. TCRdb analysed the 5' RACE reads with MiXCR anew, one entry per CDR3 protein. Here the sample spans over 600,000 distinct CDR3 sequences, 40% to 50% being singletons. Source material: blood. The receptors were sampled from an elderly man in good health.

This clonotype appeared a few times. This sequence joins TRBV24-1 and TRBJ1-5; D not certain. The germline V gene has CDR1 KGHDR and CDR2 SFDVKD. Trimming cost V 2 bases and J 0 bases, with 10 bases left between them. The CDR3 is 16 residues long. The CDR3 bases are TGTGCCACCAGTGATTCCGGACGGAATAGCAATCAGCCCCAGCATTTT. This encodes CATSDSGRNSNQPQHF.

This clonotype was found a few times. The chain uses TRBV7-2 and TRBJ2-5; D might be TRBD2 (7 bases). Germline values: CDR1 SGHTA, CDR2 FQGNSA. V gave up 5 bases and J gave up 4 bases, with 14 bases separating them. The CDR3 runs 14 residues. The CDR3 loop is CASSQRRGGETQYF. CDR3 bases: TGTGCCAGCAGCCAAAGGAGGGGGGGAGAGACCCAGTACTTC.

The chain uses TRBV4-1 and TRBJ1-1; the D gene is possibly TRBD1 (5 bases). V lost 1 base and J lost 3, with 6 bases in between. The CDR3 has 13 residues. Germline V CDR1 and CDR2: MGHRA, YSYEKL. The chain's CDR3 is CASSQGRDTEAFF. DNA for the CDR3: TGCGCCAGCAGCCAAGGCAGGGACACTGAAGCTTTCTTT.

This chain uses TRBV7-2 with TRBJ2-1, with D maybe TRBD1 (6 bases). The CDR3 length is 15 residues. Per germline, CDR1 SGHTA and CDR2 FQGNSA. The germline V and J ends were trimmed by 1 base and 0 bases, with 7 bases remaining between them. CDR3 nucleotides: TGTGCCAGCAGCTTAGGGGACAACTCCTACAATGAGCAGTTCTTC. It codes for CASSLGDNSYNEQFF.

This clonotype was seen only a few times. The CDR3, as DNA: TGTGCCATCAGAGACAGGGGTCCCTCTGGCTACACCTTC. This encodes CAIRDRGPSGYTF. The chain couples TRBV10-3 to TRBJ1-2; 8 bases agree with TRBD1. The germline V gene encodes CDR1 ENHRY and CDR2 SYGVKD. With 6 bases clipped from V and 7 bases from J, the junction kept 7 bases outside the gene matches. The length of the CDR3 is 13 residues.

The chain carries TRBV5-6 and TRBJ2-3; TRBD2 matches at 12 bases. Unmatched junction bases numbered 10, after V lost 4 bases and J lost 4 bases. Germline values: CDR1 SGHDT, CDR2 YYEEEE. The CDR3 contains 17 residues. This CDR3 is CASSPEVTSGSSDTQYF. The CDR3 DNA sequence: TGTGCCAGCAGCCCGGAGGTGACTAGCGGGAGTTCAGATACGCAGTATTTT.

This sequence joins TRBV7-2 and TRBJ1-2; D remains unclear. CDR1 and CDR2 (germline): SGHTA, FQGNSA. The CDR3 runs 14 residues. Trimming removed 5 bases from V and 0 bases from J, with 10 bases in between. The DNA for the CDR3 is TGTGCCAGCAGCCCCTCGGGGACTAACTATGGCTACACCTTC. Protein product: CASSPSGTNYGYTF. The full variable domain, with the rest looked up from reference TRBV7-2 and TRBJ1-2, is GAGVSQSPSNKVTEKGKDVELRCDPISGHTALYWYRQSLGQGLEFLIYFQGNSAPDKSGLPSDRFSAERTGGSVSTLTIQRTQQEDSAVYLCASSPSGTNYGYTFGSGTRLTVV.

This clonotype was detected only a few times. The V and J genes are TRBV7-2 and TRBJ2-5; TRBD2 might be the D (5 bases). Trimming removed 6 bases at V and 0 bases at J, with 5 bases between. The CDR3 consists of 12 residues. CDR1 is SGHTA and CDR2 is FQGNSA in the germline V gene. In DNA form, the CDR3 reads TGTGCCAGCAGGCGGGACCAAGAGACCCAGTACTTC. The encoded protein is CASRRDQETQYF.

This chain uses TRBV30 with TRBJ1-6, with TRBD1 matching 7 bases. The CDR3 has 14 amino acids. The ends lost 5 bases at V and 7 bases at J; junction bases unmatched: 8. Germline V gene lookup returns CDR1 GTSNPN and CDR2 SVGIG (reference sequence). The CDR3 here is CAWGRTGGNSPLHF. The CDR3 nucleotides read TGTGCCTGGGGGAGGACAGGCGGAAATTCACCCCTCCACTTT.

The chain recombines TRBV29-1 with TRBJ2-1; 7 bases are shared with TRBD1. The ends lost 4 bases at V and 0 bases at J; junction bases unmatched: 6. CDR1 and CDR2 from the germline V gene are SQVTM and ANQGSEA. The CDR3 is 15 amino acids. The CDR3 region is CSVGRQGSSYNEQFF. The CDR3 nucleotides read TGCAGCGTTGGAAGACAGGGCAGCTCCTACAATGAGCAGTTCTTC.

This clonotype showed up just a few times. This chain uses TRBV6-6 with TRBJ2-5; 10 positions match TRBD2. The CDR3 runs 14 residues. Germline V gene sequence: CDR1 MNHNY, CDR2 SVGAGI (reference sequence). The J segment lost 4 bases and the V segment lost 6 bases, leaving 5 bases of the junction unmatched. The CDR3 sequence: CASRDSGGRETQYF. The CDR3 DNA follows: TGTGCCAGCAGAGATAGCGGGGGGCGAGAGACCCAGTACTTC.

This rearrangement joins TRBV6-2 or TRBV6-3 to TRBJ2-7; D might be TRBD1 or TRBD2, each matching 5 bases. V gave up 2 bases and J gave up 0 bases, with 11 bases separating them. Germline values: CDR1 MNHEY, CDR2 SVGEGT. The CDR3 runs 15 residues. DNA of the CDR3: TGTGCCAGCAGTTACGCGAGAGGGGCCTCCTACGAGCAGTACTTC. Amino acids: CASSYARGASYEQYF.

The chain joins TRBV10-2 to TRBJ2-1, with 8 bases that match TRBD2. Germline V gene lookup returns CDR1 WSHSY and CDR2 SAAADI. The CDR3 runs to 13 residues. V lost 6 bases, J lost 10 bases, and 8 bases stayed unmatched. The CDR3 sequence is CASRVAGIEEQFF. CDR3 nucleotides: TGCGCCAGCAGGGTAGCGGGAATTGAAGAGCAGTTCTTC.

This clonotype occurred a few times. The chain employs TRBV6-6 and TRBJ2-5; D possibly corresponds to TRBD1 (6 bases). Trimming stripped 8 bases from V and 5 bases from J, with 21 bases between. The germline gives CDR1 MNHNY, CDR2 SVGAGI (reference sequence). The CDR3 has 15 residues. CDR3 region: CASDAGELIWETQYF. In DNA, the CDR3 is TGTGCCAGCGACGCAGGGGAGTTAATCTGGGAGACCCAGTACTTC.

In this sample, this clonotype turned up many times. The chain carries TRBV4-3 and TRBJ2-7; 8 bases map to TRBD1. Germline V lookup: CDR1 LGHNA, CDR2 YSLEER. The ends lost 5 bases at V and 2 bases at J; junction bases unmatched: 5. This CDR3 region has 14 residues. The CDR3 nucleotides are TGCGCCAGCAGCGTACGGACAGGGACCTACGAGCAGTACTTC. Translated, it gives CASSVRTGTYEQYF.

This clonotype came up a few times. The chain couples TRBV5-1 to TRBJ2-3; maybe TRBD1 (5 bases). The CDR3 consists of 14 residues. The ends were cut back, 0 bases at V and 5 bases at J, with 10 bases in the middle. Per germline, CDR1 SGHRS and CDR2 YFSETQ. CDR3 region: CASSLENQGDTQYF. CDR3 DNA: TGCGCCAGCAGCTTGGAGAACCAGGGAGATACGCAGTATTTT.

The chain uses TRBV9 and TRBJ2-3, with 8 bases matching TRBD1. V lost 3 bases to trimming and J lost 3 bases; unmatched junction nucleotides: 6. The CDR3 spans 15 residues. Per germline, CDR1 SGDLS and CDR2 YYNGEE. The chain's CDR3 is CASSARTGSTDTQYF. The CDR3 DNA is TGTGCCAGCAGCGCACGGACAGGGTCGACAGATACGCAGTATTTT.

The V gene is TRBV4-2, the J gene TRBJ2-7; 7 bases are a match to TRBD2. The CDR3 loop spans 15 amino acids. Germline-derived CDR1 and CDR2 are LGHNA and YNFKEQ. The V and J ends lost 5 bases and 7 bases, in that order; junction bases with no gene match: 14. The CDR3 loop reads CASSSVGEGRNEQYF. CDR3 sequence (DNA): TGTGCCAGCAGCTCCGTGGGGGAGGGCCGGAATGAGCAGTACTTC.

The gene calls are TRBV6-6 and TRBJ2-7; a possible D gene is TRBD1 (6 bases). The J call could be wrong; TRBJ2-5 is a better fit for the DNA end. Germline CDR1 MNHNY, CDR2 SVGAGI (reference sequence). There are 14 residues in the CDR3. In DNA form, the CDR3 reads TGTGCCAGCAGCGCAGGGGTTGGCGGGGAGACCCAGTACTTC. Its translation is CASSAGVGGETQYF.